Reported below is one T cell receptor (beta chain). No antigen is known for it. The data originate from a study of T cell responses to AZD1222 COVID-19 vaccine. Study-level results: The study found vaccine-associated CD4 TCRs spanning spike, dominant at 160-218 and 743-854. It was only 6 or 7 AZD1222 recipients who were seropositive at baseline. The study sampled repertoires only after the peak T cell response.

Sequencing used immunoSEQ multiplex PCR; TCRdb keeps in-frame clones, though not all of them. Here the sample spans 150,000 to 200,000 clones, 85% to 95% being singletons. This material consisted of peripheral blood, taken 28 days after the second AZD1222 dose. The sequence was collected from an adult who received the AZD1222 COVID-19 vaccine.

CDR3 nucleotides: TGTGCCAGCAGTGTCGCGGGGACAGGGGGCTCGTATGGCTACACCTTC. Amino acids: CASSVAGTGGSYGYTF. The chain carries TRBV28 and TRBJ1-2; 12 nucleotides agree with TRBD1. Germline V gene lookup returns CDR1 MDHEN and CDR2 SYDVKM. This CDR3 is 16 amino acids long. The ends lost 5 bases at V and 5 bases at J; junction bases unmatched: 9.